The 27 T cell receptor beta chains below were found in one sample sequenced in a study of blood T cells in healthy people across ages. Together with a sample-barcoded 5' primer, a J-beta primer mix was included in a second PCR lasting roughly 6 to 12 cycles. MiXCR, run by TCRdb on the 5' RACE reads, gives a single entry per CDR3 protein. The table lists 1 million or so distinct CDR3 sequences, less than 25% of them singletons. In addition, the sample was reused for a study of T cells of mothers and their children.

What was sequenced was blood. The receptor source for this set is a girl aged 2-9 years in good health.

The chain joins TRBV12-3 or TRBV12-4 to TRBJ1-1, with D hard to call. CDR3 length: 12 amino acids. Trimming cost V 6 bases and J 7 bases, with 12 bases left between them. The CDR3, as DNA: TGTGCCAGCAGCTCCTTCACCGATGAAGCTTTCTTT. This codes for CASSSFTDEAFF.

This clonotype was detected a few times. V usage is TRBV28 and J usage is TRBJ2-3; no definite D call. Per the germline V gene, CDR1 is MDHEN and CDR2 is SYDVKM. The CDR3 loop spans 13 amino acids. V gave up 8 bases and J gave up 1 base, with 10 bases separating them. Written as DNA, the CDR3 is TGTGCCAGCGCTAGTAGTGGCACAGATACGCAGTATTTT. This sequence encodes CASASSGTDTQYF.

As to this clonotype: One junction end disagrees with the germline gene, perhaps due to a read error. The chain recombines TRBV2 with TRBJ2-3, with 11 bases aligning to TRBD2. The germline V gene has CDR1 SNHLY and CDR2 FYNNEI. The CDR3 length is 16 residues. The CDR3 spells CASSEEGLAGTDTQYF. The DNA for the CDR3 is TGTGCCAGCAGCGAAGAGGGACTAGCGGGCACAGATACGCAGTATTTT.

The CDR3 bases are TGTGCCAGCAGCCCCTTGGACAGGGGGATTAGCGAGCAGTACTTC. The encoded protein is CASSPLDRGISEQYF. The chain links TRBV11-2 to TRBJ2-7; 10 bases map to TRBD1. Germline V lookup: CDR1 SGHAT, CDR2 FQNNGV. The CDR3 has 15 residues. Losses at the gene ends were 5 bases for V and 6 bases for J; bases not matched to a gene: 10. Full variable domain (rest looked up from reference TRBV11-2 and TRBJ2-7): EAGVAQSPRYKIIEKRQSVAFWCNPISGHATLYWYQQILGQGPKLLIQFQNNGVVDDSQLPKDRFSAERLKGVDSTLKIQPAKLEDSAVYLCASSPLDRGISEQYFGPGTRLTVT.

The rearrangement joins TRBV7-9 to TRBJ1-1, with D perhaps TRBD1 (6 bases). This CDR3 has 13 amino acids. Per germline, CDR1 SEHNR and CDR2 FQNEAQ (reference sequence). Deletions cut 5 bases from V and 8 bases from J, with 15 bases between. In DNA, the CDR3 is TGTGCCAGCAGCCAAACAGGGTCAGAGGAAGCTTTCTTT. Its protein product is CASSQTGSEEAFF.

The V gene is TRBV29-1, the J gene TRBJ2-1, with 7 nucleotides matching TRBD1. J lost 10 bases, V lost 6 bases, and 15 bases had no gene match. Germline V gene sequence: CDR1 SQVTM, CDR2 ANQGSEA. The CDR3 is 14 residues long. CDR3 sequence: CSVDDRAGVGEQFF. The DNA of the CDR3 is TGCAGCGTAGACGACAGGGCAGGGGTCGGCGAGCAGTTCTTC.

The V gene is TRBV3-1, the J gene TRBJ1-6; no reliable D call. V was trimmed by 10 bases and J by 2 bases, leaving 15 bases between them. The CDR3 length is 15 residues. Germline lookup yields CDR1 LGHDT and CDR2 YNNKEL (reference sequence). CDR3 sequence: CANPEPGTYNSPLHF. The CDR3, as DNA: TGTGCCAACCCGGAACCCGGGACCTATAATTCACCCCTCCACTTT.

This clonotype was seen a few times. The chain combines TRBV4-1 with TRBJ2-5, with 9 bases that match TRBD1. The V gene end was trimmed by 0 bases and the J gene end by 2 bases; junction bases not matched to a gene: 7. The germline V gene encodes CDR1 MGHRA and CDR2 YSYEKL. The CDR3 contains 17 residues. DNA of the CDR3: TGCGCCAGCAGCCAAGATCCGGGACAGGGAGTTCAAGAGACCCAGTACTTC. This translates into CASSQDPGQGVQETQYF.

The V and J genes are TRBV12-3 or TRBV12-4 and TRBJ1-2; TRBD1 is a possible D gene (5 bases). CDR3 size: 14 residues. V was trimmed by 5 bases and J by 7 bases, leaving 17 bases between them. CDR3 nucleotide sequence: TGTGCCAGCAGTACCGACAGTGGGGGAGGTGGCTACACCTTC. Translating gives CASSTDSGGGGYTF.

The chain couples TRBV28 to TRBJ2-4; D is uncertain. The CDR3 has 16 amino acids. Trimming left V 2 bases short and J 0 bases short, with 11 bases between. The germline V gene has CDR1 MDHEN and CDR2 SYDVKM. DNA of the CDR3: TGTGCCAGCAGTTTAGGTCTGGCATTAGCCAAAAACATTCAGTACTTC. This encodes CASSLGLALAKNIQYF.

Regarding this clonotype: Its ends do not fully match the called genes, so a read error is possible. The chain joins TRBV7-2 to TRBJ2-5, with 13 positions matching TRBD2. This CDR3 contains 19 residues. CDR1 is SGHTA, CDR2 FQGNSA, per germline. CDR3 sequence (DNA): TGTGCCGGCAGCTTAGTCCCCTCACTAGCGGGAGGGCCTCGAGAGACCCGGTACTTC. Translating it yields CAGSLVPSLAGGPRETRYF.

This clonotype was observed at least ten times. V usage is TRBV20-1 and J usage is TRBJ2-1; D not resolved. V lost 0 bases to trimming and J lost 5 bases, with 11 bases between them. Germline-derived CDR1 and CDR2 are DFQATT and SNEGSKA (reference sequence). This CDR3 has 14 residues. The CDR3 reads CSARDPSRNNEQFF. CDR3 in DNA: TGCAGTGCTAGAGATCCATCGCGGAACAATGAGCAGTTCTTC.

This CDR3 reads CASSPIGTSGRFYVDEQFF. CDR3 nucleotide sequence: TGTGCCAGCAGTCCCATCGGGACTAGCGGGAGATTTTACGTCGATGAGCAGTTCTTC. V gene TRBV28 combines with J gene TRBJ2-1; 14 nucleotides line up with TRBD2. The ends lost 5 bases at V and 8 bases at J; junction bases unmatched: 17. The CDR3 is made up of 19 amino acids. CDR1 is MDHEN and CDR2 is SYDVKM in the germline V gene.

The rearrangement uses TRBV13 and TRBJ2-5; maybe TRBD1 (5 bases). The CDR3 loop spans 14 amino acids. V lost 4 bases and J lost 5, with 14 bases in between. The germline gives CDR1 PRHDT, CDR2 FYEKMQ (reference sequence). The CDR3 DNA reads as TGTGCCAGCAGCTCATGGACACCCAGGGAGACCCAGTACTTC. It codes for CASSSWTPRETQYF.

This clonotype was picked up many times. The chain joins TRBV7-2 to TRBJ2-4, with TRBD1 matching 7 bases. The CDR3 extends over 13 amino acids. Germline trimming cut 5 bases from V and 6 bases from J; bases unmatched to any gene: 4. Germline CDR1 is SGHTA and CDR2 is FQGNSA. The CDR3 loop is CASSRGPGNIQYF. The CDR3 bases are TGTGCCAGCAGCAGGGGGCCGGGAAACATTCAGTACTTC.

The chain uses TRBV20-1 and TRBJ2-5; 9 bases are shared with TRBD1. J lost 11 bases, V lost 6 bases, and 16 bases had no gene match. The V gene's germline CDR1 is DFQATT and CDR2 SNEGSKA (reference sequence). The CDR3 covers 14 residues. For the CDR3, the DNA is TGCAGTGCAATAACCGGGACAGGGTCCCCCCAGCAGTACTTC. It translates to CSAITGTGSPQQYF.

V usage is TRBV29-1 and J usage is TRBJ2-7; 9 bases align to TRBD1. CDR1 is SQVTM, CDR2 ANQGSEA, per germline. The CDR3 sequence is 14 residues long. The ends lost 7 bases at V and 5 bases at J; junction bases unmatched: 12. For the CDR3, the DNA is TGCAGCGGACGGATGAGAGACAGGGGGGACGAGCAGTACTTC. Translated: CSGRMRDRGDEQYF.

The chain uses TRBV12-3 or TRBV12-4 and TRBJ1-4; D is ambiguous. Trimming removed 1 base from V and 0 bases from J, with 9 bases in between. The CDR3 loop spans 16 amino acids. This CDR3 reads CASSLDGTTTNEKLFF. DNA for the CDR3: TGTGCCAGCAGTTTAGATGGTACAACAACTAATGAAAAACTGTTTTTT.

The CDR3 sequence is CSARDPELAGLRPDTQYF. The CDR3 DNA follows: TGCAGTGCTAGAGATCCGGAACTAGCGGGACTACGGCCAGATACGCAGTATTTT. The V call is TRBV20-1, the J call TRBJ2-3; 10 positions agree with TRBD2. CDR1 is DFQATT, CDR2 SNEGSKA, per germline (reference sequence). V lost 0 bases, J lost 4 bases, and 13 bases stayed unmatched. The CDR3 extends over 18 amino acids.

This clonotype was seen a handful of times. The chain recombines TRBV29-1 with TRBJ1-1; D unclear. This CDR3 has 14 residues. The V and J ends lost 1 base and 4 bases respectively, with 13 bases between them. Germline CDR1 is SQVTM and CDR2 is ANQGSEA. The CDR3 DNA follows: TGCAGCGTTGAAGTAAGTCAGGTGTCCACTGAAGCTTTCTTT. This codes for CSVEVSQVSTEAFF. Based on the CDR3 plus reference TRBV29-1 and TRBJ1-1, the full variable domain is SAVISQKPSRDICQRGTSLTIQCQVDSQVTMMFWYRQQPGQSLTLIATANQGSEATYESGFVIDKFPISRPNLTFSTLTVSNMSPEDSSIYLCSVEVSQVSTEAFFGQGTRLTVV.

This clonotype was seen a single time. This chain uses TRBV4-3 with TRBJ1-1; D ambiguous. The V gene lost 2 bases and the J gene lost 3 bases, with 13 bases spanning the gap. CDR3 length: 15 residues. Germline-derived CDR1 and CDR2 are LGHNA and YSLEER. In DNA form, the CDR3 reads TGCGCCAGCAGCCAAACCCCTGACCAGGACACTGAAGCTTTCTTT. Translating it yields CASSQTPDQDTEAFF.

This clonotype was seen repeatedly, ten times or more. This chain joins TRBV9 and TRBJ2-1, with 7 bases fitting TRBD1. In germline, CDR1 is SGDLS, CDR2 YYNGEE. This CDR3 is built from 17 residues. After removal of 0 bases from V and 1 base from J, the junction contained 7 bases not matched to a gene. The CDR3 DNA sequence: TGTGCCAGCAGCGTAGACCCCAAGACAGGGTCCTACAATGAGCAGTTCTTC. Translated: CASSVDPKTGSYNEQFF.

A few counts support this clonotype. The J gene is TRBJ2-1, the V gene TRBV27; the D gene could be TRBD1 or TRBD2 (5 bases each). This CDR3 spans 13 amino acids. Germline V gene data show CDR1 as MNHEY and CDR2 as SMNVEV (reference sequence). The ends were cut back, 3 bases at V and 7 bases at J, with 10 bases in the middle. The CDR3 loop is CASSLDSGNEQFF. As DNA, the CDR3 is TGTGCCAGCAGTTTGGACTCAGGGAATGAGCAGTTCTTC.

V usage is TRBV12-3 or TRBV12-4 and J usage is TRBJ1-2, with D hard to call. This CDR3 spans 14 amino acids. The V end lost 5 bases, the J end lost 1 base, and 11 bases lay between the germline ends. The CDR3 here is CASSPRLSNYGYTF. The DNA for the CDR3 is TGTGCCAGCAGTCCAAGACTGAGTAACTATGGCTACACCTTC.

This clonotype was picked up a small number of times. The chain links TRBV12-3 or TRBV12-4 to TRBJ2-1; the match to TRBD2 covers 10 bases. The CDR3 sequence is 15 residues long. V shed 1 base, J shed 6 bases, and the junction held 3 bases outside the gene matches. The DNA of the CDR3 is TGTGCCAGCAGTTTAGGACTAGCGGGTTTCAATGAGCAGTTCTTC. This encodes CASSLGLAGFNEQFF.

This chain joins TRBV5-6 and TRBJ2-7; D remains unclear. The germline V gene encodes CDR1 SGHDT and CDR2 YYEEEE. The V gene lost 0 bases and the J gene lost 5 bases, with 6 bases spanning the gap. The CDR3 is 12 amino acids. CDR3 nucleotide sequence: TGTGCCAGCAGCTTGGAGGAGCACGAGCAGTACTTC. This encodes CASSLEEHEQYF.

The V and J genes are TRBV28 and TRBJ1-2, with 7 bases matching TRBD1. This CDR3 is built from 14 residues. CDR1 is MDHEN and CDR2 is SYDVKM in the germline V gene. V dropped 5 bases and J dropped 8; count of bases not matched to a gene: 11. CDR3 nucleotide sequence: TGTGCCAGCAGTGAAGGGGGACAGCCGGAGGGCTACACCTTC. Residues: CASSEGGQPEGYTF.